The 20 T cell receptor beta chains listed next were all sequenced from one sample in a study of blood T cell repertoires in COVID-19. Repertoires were generated with immunoSEQ multiplex PCR, while TCRdb's copy carries only in-frame clones and drops some. The sample lists roughly 200,000 clones, approximately 85% occurring once. The sequencing sample was made of PBMCs or T cells enriched from blood (not recorded which). Source of these receptors: a middle-aged man who had recovered from COVID-19.

V is TRBV10-1 and J is TRBJ1-3, with unresolved D. The CDR3 contains 13 residues. Trimming stripped 6 bases from V and 8 bases from J, with 14 bases between. The germline CDR1 and CDR2 sequences are WNHNN and SYGVQD (reference sequence). Here the CDR3 reads CASSDPGGDTIYF. CDR3 in DNA: TGCGCCAGCAGCGACCCCGGAGGAGACACCATATATTTT.

This clone came up once. The chain has TRBV7-8 and TRBJ1-1, with D unresolved. In germline, CDR1 is SGHVS, CDR2 FQNEAQ. Trimming took 5 bases from V and 5 from J, leaving 9 bases between them. This CDR3 is 12 amino acids long. This chain's CDR3 is CASSRGRTEAFF. The CDR3 DNA reads as TGTGCCAGCAGCCGAGGTCGGACTGAAGCTTTCTTT.

The chain joins TRBV6-5 to TRBJ2-3, with 12 nucleotides matching TRBD1. This CDR3 comprises 15 residues. V lost 6 bases, J lost 3 bases, and 4 bases stayed unmatched. Germline loops: CDR1 MNHEY, CDR2 SVGAGI. CDR3 DNA sequence: TGTGCCAGCAGCCCGGGACAGGGGGCTACAGATACGCAGTATTTT. Protein sequence: CASSPGQGATDTQYF.

The chain uses TRBV5-8 and TRBJ2-1; tentatively, D is TRBD2 (6 bases). The germline gives CDR1 SGHTS, CDR2 YDEGEE. Between the trimmed V and J ends, which lost 1 base and 7 bases, there was a span of 21 bases. The CDR3 has 17 amino acids. For the CDR3, the DNA is TGTGCCAGCAGCTTGCACCGGGATCATTTAGGGAGGAATGAGCAGTTCTTC. It is translated as CASSLHRDHLGRNEQFF.

This chain connects TRBV28 to TRBJ2-2; 15 bases are a match to TRBD2. The trim removed 5 bases at V and 5 bases at J, leaving 12 bases unmatched. CDR3 size: 19 residues. Germline CDR1 reads MDHEN; CDR2 reads SYDVKM. In DNA form, the CDR3 reads TGTGCCAGCAGTCTCTGGACTAGCGGGAGGGCATTGGGTACCGGGGAGCTGTTTTTT. Amino acid sequence: CASSLWTSGRALGTGELFF.

This clone was seen a handful of times. The gene calls are TRBV4-2 and TRBJ2-7; D possibly corresponds to TRBD2 (6 bases). The V and J ends lost 2 bases and 2 bases respectively, with 16 bases between them. The germline CDR1 and CDR2 sequences are LGHNA and YNFKEQ. This CDR3 is 16 amino acids long. In DNA form, the CDR3 reads TGTGCCAGCAGCCAATCACAGGCGGGGAGCGCCTACGAGCAGTACTTC. This translates into CASSQSQAGSAYEQYF.

The chain recombines TRBV24-1 with TRBJ1-4; TRBD1 matches 8 bases. The CDR3 has 15 residues. After removal of 7 bases from V and 3 bases from J, the junction contained 6 bases not matched to a gene. Germline values: CDR1 KGHDR, CDR2 SFDVKD. The CDR3 bases are TGTGCCACCAGCGATACAGGGGGGGCTAATGAAAAACTGTTTTTT. It codes for CATSDTGGANEKLFF.

This clone was observed once. The chain combines TRBV28 with TRBJ1-3; D remains unclear. This CDR3 is 14 amino acids long. Trimming took off 7 bases at V and 0 bases at J, with 10 bases between the two ends. Per germline, CDR1 MDHEN and CDR2 SYDVKM. CDR3 DNA: TGTGCCAGCACATACGACATCTCTGGAAACACCATATATTTT. Amino acid sequence: CASTYDISGNTIYF.

V and J are TRBV6-5 and TRBJ1-5; tentatively, D is TRBD1 (5 bases). There are 14 residues in the CDR3. Trimming shortened V by 7 bases and J by 1 base, and 11 bases separated the two germline ends. Germline CDR1 is MNHEY and CDR2 is SVGAGI. The CDR3 here is CASMAGRSNQPQHF. The CDR3 bases are TGTGCCAGCATGGCGGGACGGAGCAATCAGCCCCAGCATTTT.

V is TRBV19 and J is TRBJ2-5; TRBD1 matches 8 bases. The CDR3 is 14 amino acids. In germline, CDR1 is LNHDA, CDR2 SQIVND (reference sequence). V was pared by 3 bases and J by 3 bases, with 3 bases of the junction left unmatched. The CDR3 DNA reads as TGTGCCAGTAGTATCGTGGGACAGGAAGAGACCCAGTACTTC. Its protein product is CASSIVGQEETQYF.

V and J are TRBV30 and TRBJ1-2, with 8 bases fitting TRBD1. Germline CDR1 GTSNPN, CDR2 SVGIG (reference sequence). Trimming at V came to 8 bases and at J to 3 bases, leaving 8 bases not matched to a gene. The CDR3 has 13 amino acids. CDR3 nucleotides: TGTGCCAGACGACAGGGGCTAGACTATGGCTACACCTTC. Translation: CARRQGLDYGYTF.

The gene calls are TRBV9 and TRBJ1-4, with D tentatively TRBD1 (6 bases). V was cut by 7 bases and J by 5 bases, with 18 bases left in between. Germline values: CDR1 SGDLS, CDR2 YYNGEE. This CDR3 spans 15 amino acids. In nucleotides, the CDR3 is TGTGCCAGCTCCGGGACACCAGCCGGGAATGAAAAACTGTTTTTT. Protein sequence: CASSGTPAGNEKLFF.

This clone appeared a few times. The genes are TRBV7-8 and TRBJ1-5; D gene uncertain. The V gene lost 2 bases and the J gene lost 2 bases, with 13 bases spanning the gap. Germline V CDR1 and CDR2: SGHVS, FQNEAQ. The CDR3 is 16 amino acids. The CDR3 coding sequence is TGTGCCAGCAGCTTAAAACGGTCGAACGGCAATCAGCCCCAGCATTTT. This gives the protein CASSLKRSNGNQPQHF.

This sequence joins TRBV7-9 and TRBJ2-7, with D perhaps matching TRBD2 (5 bases). From germline, CDR1 is SEHNR and CDR2 FQNEAQ (reference sequence). The CDR3 spans 14 residues. Trimming pared 3 bases from V and 3 bases from J, leaving 12 bases between. CDR3 loop: CASSFEGPLYEQYF. In DNA, the CDR3 is TGTGCCAGCAGCTTTGAGGGTCCCCTCTACGAGCAGTACTTC. The entire variable domain, with the rest obtained from reference TRBV7-9 and TRBJ2-7, is as follows: DTGVSQNPRHKITKRGQNVTFRCDPISEHNRLYWYRQTLGQGPEFLTYFQNEAQLEKSRLLSDRFSAERPKGSFSTLEIQRTEQGDSAMYLCASSFEGPLYEQYFGPGTRLTVT.

The chain combines TRBV19 with TRBJ1-1; D is undetermined. CDR3 size: 11 residues. In germline, CDR1 is LNHDA, CDR2 SQIVND (reference sequence). V lost 5 bases, J lost 7 bases, and 8 bases lay in between. In DNA, the CDR3 is TGTGCCAGTAGTTTGGGCCTTGAAGCTTTCTTT. Translated: CASSLGLEAFF.

This clone has just one count. The rearrangement links TRBV24-1 to TRBJ1-5; the D is unclear. The V end lost 3 bases, the J end lost 7 bases, and 6 bases lay between the germline ends. The CDR3 sequence is 12 residues long. Germline values: CDR1 KGHDR, CDR2 SFDVKD. CDR3 sequence (DNA): TGTGCCACCAGTGATGGGCCGCAGCCCCAGCATTTT. This gives the protein CATSDGPQPQHF.

The chain joins TRBV5-4 to TRBJ1-2, with 9 bases identical to TRBD1. The CDR3 sequence is 19 residues long. Germline V gene data show CDR1 as SGHNT and CDR2 as YYREEE (reference sequence). Trimming cost V 3 bases and J 0 bases; bases outside gene matches: 15. The CDR3 coding sequence is TGTGCCAGCAGCTCCCCGGGACAGGGAAAACGGGGTACTAACTATGGCTACACCTTC. This codes for CASSSPGQGKRGTNYGYTF.

This chain links TRBV7-8 with TRBJ1-5; tentative D call: TRBD1 (6 bases). V lost 6 bases, J lost 0 bases, and 12 bases lay in between. Germline lookup yields CDR1 SGHVS and CDR2 FQNEAQ. The CDR3 loop spans 15 amino acids. The CDR3 reads CASSPQGNSNQPQHF. CDR3 DNA sequence: TGTGCCAGCAGTCCACAGGGAAATAGCAATCAGCCCCAGCATTTT.

This clone has only a few counts. J is TRBJ1-5 and V is TRBV5-6; D possibly corresponds to TRBD1 (5 bases). Trimming removed 4 bases from V and 5 bases from J, with 7 bases in between. The CDR3 is 12 residues long. Germline V CDR1 and CDR2: SGHDT, YYEEEE. The CDR3 DNA is TGTGCCAGCAGCCAACAGGATCAGCCCCAGCATTTT. It yields the protein CASSQQDQPQHF.

This chain uses TRBV9 with TRBJ2-3; D remains ambiguous. Trimming took off 0 bases at V and 0 bases at J, with 8 bases between the two ends. From germline, CDR1 is SGDLS and CDR2 YYNGEE. The CDR3 has 15 residues. The CDR3 DNA is TGTGCCAGCAGCGTAGGCGGAGATAGCACAGATACGCAGTATTTT. The encoded protein is CASSVGGDSTDTQYF.